The clone carrying this T cell receptor beta chain was seen more than once but under ten times. Its target is not known. The data are from a study of response to subunit inactivated influenza vaccine. Broader study findings: After each seasonal influenza vaccination, few new T cells are recruited, the authors suggested.

TCRdb reanalysed the RT-PCR reads using MiXCR and keeps one entry per CDR3 protein. This table has some 500,000 distinct CDR3 sequences, 10% to 15% appearing once. The material was PBMCs from blood, obtained 40 to 50 days after vaccination. This sequence originates from a man aged 45 to 65 who received an inactivated influenza vaccine.

The CDR3 is CASSSLTEAGELFF. In DNA, the CDR3 is TGTGCCAGCAGTTCCCTGACAGAAGCCGGGGAGCTGTTTTTT. The chain uses TRBV27 and TRBJ2-2; TRBD1 is a possible D gene (5 bases). This CDR3 region has 14 residues. Trimming took off 4 bases at V and 6 bases at J, with 12 bases between the two ends. CDR1 is MNHEY, CDR2 SMNVEV, per germline (reference sequence).